A selection of T cell receptor beta chains follows, all from one sample in a study of blood T cell repertoires in COVID-19. Profiled with immunoSEQ multiplex PCR; TCRdb holds only in-frame clones, not every one. The sample consists of more than 150,000 clones, 80% to 85% of them appearing once. The sample consisted of peripheral blood. The receptors come from a woman in her 40s with acute or convalescent COVID-19. The CDR3 runs from the conserved cysteine through the conserved F or W. A D gene is named only where the DNA matches it firmly. Not every row has a clone size; where given, it reads once, few, many or a size class.

>NA|few|TRBJ2-1|TRBV12-3/TRBV12-4
CASTPTSYNEQFF
TGTGCCAGCACCCCGACTAGCTACAATGAGCAGTTCTTC
>TRBD1|NA|TRBJ1-5|TRBV19
CASSLADRAYGQHF
TGTGCCAGTAGCTTGGCTGACAGGGCTTATGGCCAGCATTTT
>NA|NA|TRBJ2-7|TRBV27
CASSPTVESYEQYF
TGTGCCAGCAGTCCAACGGTTGAGTCCTACGAGCAGTACTTC
>NA|NA|TRBJ1-5|TRBV19
CASSSWGDNQPQHF
TGTGCCAGTAGTTCCTGGGGGGACAATCAGCCCCAGCATTTT
>TRBD1|NA|TRBJ1-1|TRBV6-1
CASSATGDTNTEAFF
TGTGCCAGCAGTGCAACAGGGGACACGAACACTGAAGCTTTCTTT
>TRBD1|NA|TRBJ1-1|TRBV28
CASSPGTGRTEAFF
TGTGCCAGCAGTCCCGGGACAGGGAGAACTGAAGCTTTCTTT
>NA|NA|TRBJ1-2|TRBV5-1
CASSLMGATGYTF
TGCGCCAGCAGCTTGATGGGGGCGACCGGCTACACCTTC
>NA|few|TRBJ1-1|TRBV5-4
CASSSGNRQNTEAFF
TGTGCCAGCAGCTCAGGGAACAGACAGAACACTGAAGCTTTCTTT
>NA|NA|TRBJ1-6|TRBV14
CASSQDIPVSAPTPLHF
TGTGCCAGCAGCCAAGATATTCCGGTGAGCGCCCCTACGCCCCTCCACTTT
>TRBD1|NA|TRBJ2-1|TRBV2
CASSEGTGLYEQFF
TGTGCCAGCAGTGAAGGGACAGGGTTATATGAGCAGTTCTTC
>TRBD2|NA|TRBJ2-7|TRBV4-1
CASSQDPGLAEEQYF
TGCGCCAGCAGCCAAGATCCTGGGCTAGCGGAAGAGCAGTACTTC
>NA|once|TRBJ2-2|TRBV5-4
CASSLDSSNTGELFF
TGTGCCAGCAGCTTGGACAGCTCGAACACCGGGGAGCTGTTTTTT
>NA|NA|TRBJ2-3|TRBV19
CASSFGGATSTDTQYF
TGTGCCAGTAGTTTCGGGGGAGCAACTAGCACAGATACGCAGTATTTT
>TRBD1|NA|TRBJ2-5|TRBV6-1
CASSEWYRGQETQYF
TGTGCCAGCAGTGAATGGTACAGGGGGCAAGAGACCCAGTACTTC
>NA|NA|TRBJ1-6|TRBV30
CAWSVTWNSPLHF
TGTGCCTGGAGTGTTACATGGAATTCACCCCTCCACTTT
>NA|NA|TRBJ2-2|TRBV5-1
CASSLAVLGGELFF
TGCGCCAGCAGCTTGGCGGTCCTTGGCGGGGAGCTGTTTTTT
>NA|NA|TRBJ1-4|TRBV6-6
CASNPRGFNEKLFF
TGTGCCAGCAACCCCAGGGGCTTTAATGAAAAACTGTTTTTT
>TRBD2|NA|TRBJ2-1|TRBV7-8
CASGPLAGEANEQFF
TGTGCCAGCGGACCTCTAGCGGGAGAAGCGAATGAGCAGTTCTTC
>TRBD1|NA|TRBJ2-2|TRBV6-6
CASSYPGQGSGELFF
TGTGCCAGCAGTTACCCGGGACAGGGGTCCGGGGAGCTGTTTTTT
>NA|NA|TRBJ1-1|TRBV6-6
CASSYSIGVTNTEAFF
TGTGCCAGCAGTTACTCGATAGGGGTTACGAACACTGAAGCTTTCTTT
>NA|few|TRBJ1-1|TRBV2
CASRLGQETEAFF
TGTGCCAGCAGACTGGGGCAGGAGACTGAAGCTTTCTTT
>NA|NA|TRBJ1-1|TRBV19
CASSIIQGTVPEAFF
TGTGCCAGTAGTATCATTCAGGGGACGGTCCCCGAAGCTTTCTTT
>NA|once|TRBJ2-5|TRBV27
CASSLWSSKETQYF
TGTGCCAGCAGTTTATGGTCGAGTAAAGAGACCCAGTACTTC
>NA|NA|TRBJ2-7|TRBV28
CASSFRDSYEQYF
TGTGCCAGCAGTTTCAGGGATTCCTACGAGCAGTACTTC
>TRBD2|once|TRBJ2-7|TRBV19
CASSPLSGKSSYEQYF
TGTGCCAGTAGTCCCCTTAGCGGGAAGAGCTCCTACGAGCAGTACTTC
>NA|NA|TRBJ2-7|TRBV4-1
CASSQEEEGAIYEQYF
TGCGCCAGCAGCCAAGAAGAGGAGGGAGCCATCTACGAGCAGTACTTC
>TRBD2|NA|TRBJ2-1|TRBV4-1
CASSQRPSGVFYNEQFF
TGCGCCAGCAGCCAACGTCCTAGCGGGGTGTTCTACAATGAGCAGTTCTTC
>TRBD2|once|TRBJ2-1|TRBV5-1
CASSLGWRGGLGNEQFF
TGCGCCAGCAGTCTTGGTTGGCGGGGGGGTCTGGGGAATGAGCAGTTCTTC
>NA|NA|TRBJ2-2|TRBV30
CAWSVYGTGELFF
TGTGCCTGGAGTGTTTACGGGACCGGGGAGCTGTTTTTT
>NA|once|TRBJ1-1|TRBV28
CASSLLQDHTEAFF
TGTGCCAGCAGTTTGTTACAGGACCACACTGAAGCTTTCTTT
>TRBD1|NA|TRBJ1-6|TRBV4-1
CASSLGQGGNSPLHF
TGCGCCAGCAGCCTCGGACAGGGTGGTAATTCACCCCTCCACTTT
>NA|NA|TRBJ1-5|TRBV24-1
CATSDFKSGPQHF
TGTGCCACCAGTGATTTTAAGTCGGGGCCCCAGCATTTT
>TRBD1|NA|TRBJ2-4|TRBV6-5
CASSRTGAQNIQYF
TGTGCCAGCAGTCGGACAGGCGCCCAAAACATTCAGTACTTC
>TRBD1|NA|TRBJ2-7|TRBV18
CASSPSRGLNEQYF
TGTGCCAGCTCACCATCCAGGGGGTTAAACGAGCAGTACTTC
>NA|NA|TRBJ1-4|TRBV10-3
CAISESAGGEKLFF
TGTGCCATCAGTGAGTCGGCAGGAGGTGAAAAACTGTTTTTT
>NA|few|TRBJ2-1|TRBV21-1
CASSGLAVPSTEQFF
TGTGCCAGCAGCGGGCTAGCGGTGCCCTCCACCGAGCAGTTCTTC
>TRBD1|NA|TRBJ2-3|TRBV5-1
CASSWGTGETDTQYF
TGCGCCAGCAGCTGGGGGACAGGGGAAACAGATACGCAGTATTTT
>NA|NA|TRBJ1-2|TRBV9
CASSAGPNYGYTF
TGTGCCAGCAGCGCTGGGCCAAACTATGGCTACACCTTC
>NA|NA|TRBJ1-5|TRBV28
CASTRDTNQPQHF
TGTGCCAGCACCCGGGACACCAATCAGCCCCAGCATTTT
>NA|NA|TRBJ1-2|TRBV29-1
CSVEPGPPVYYGYTF
TGCAGCGTTGAGCCAGGGCCGCCAGTCTACTATGGCTACACCTTC
>NA|once|TRBJ2-7|TRBV6-5
CASSYGQPFLSYEQYF
TGTGCCAGCAGTTATGGACAGCCATTCCTCTCCTACGAGCAGTACTTC
>TRBD1|once|TRBJ1-2|TRBV4-1
CASSPPGDSFYGYTF
TGCGCCAGCAGCCCCCCTGGGGACAGTTTCTATGGCTACACCTTC
>NA|NA|TRBJ1-4|TRBV7-2
CASSPGPGRGEKLFF
TGTGCCAGCAGCCCCGGGCCAGGGAGGGGAGAAAAACTGTTTTTT
>TRBD1|NA|TRBJ2-7|TRBV28
CASTSRDRGYEQYF
TGTGCCAGCACCAGCCGGGACAGGGGCTACGAGCAGTACTTC
>TRBD2|NA|TRBJ2-5|TRBV14
CASSQGLAGGQETQYF
TGTGCCAGCAGCCAAGGGTTAGCGGGGGGTCAAGAGACCCAGTACTTC
>TRBD1|NA|TRBJ1-1|TRBV5-1
CASSSRTGSNTEAFF
TGCGCCAGCAGCAGCCGGACAGGGTCGAACACTGAAGCTTTCTTT